Described below is a single TCR beta chain sequence and its context. Its antigen remains unidentified. The data stem from a study of shared clonotypes between healthy human individuals. Study summary: CD4 naive cells filled three plates per donor, CD4 memory three, CD8 naive two and CD8 memory one.

The germline V gene has CDR1 ENHRY and CDR2 SYGVKD. Trimming took off 0 bases at V and 2 bases at J, with 8 bases between the two ends. The CDR3 length is 16 residues. The authors ran the assay at deep level. The sorted-subset replicate PCRs were given about 200 ng DNA, which is about 29,000 T cell genomes. TCRdb's table, derived via immunoSEQ multiplex PCR, lists solely in-frame clones and lacks some. The data contain around 200,000 clones, 66% of them singletons. Whole-study results and caveats: Four donors held 5% to 5.5% of naive CD4 clonotypes in common.

The rearrangement links TRBV10-3 to TRBJ2-6, with D hard to call. The specimen sequenced was memory CD4+ T cells sorted from blood. Subset of the sample: CD45RA-negative fraction. The TCR sequence derives from a man aged 25-40 years in good health. The CDR3 here is CAISESQAAGANVLTF. The CDR3 region has the DNA TGTGCCATCAGTGAGTCGCAGGCGGCTGGGGCCAACGTCCTGACTTTC.